This TCR beta chain was profiled in a study of tumor-infiltrating lymphocytes in primary liver carcinoma. About the study: The tumors ranged from about 4 to 10 cm across and fell within stage T1-T3 N0M0.

Germline DNA was also extracted, and blood RNA derived from unsorted whole blood. Patients had chronic HBV infection and were treatment-naive. A primer in the constant region served to generate TCR beta cDNA from roughly 450 ng of total RNA. Libraries of TCR beta came from three nested multiplex PCR rounds with slightly modified ARM-PCR. A C-beta reverse primer and TRBV1-TRBV30 forward primers served in each of the first two PCR rounds, at ten to eleven cycles apiece. Each CDR3 protein is one row after TCRdb ran MiXCR on the multiplex PCR reads. The sample consists of 180,000 or so distinct CDR3 sequences, about 60% of them appearing once. The CDR3 totals 13 residues. V was clipped by 5 bases and J by 5 bases, with 10 bases between them. Germline CDR1 reads SGHVS; CDR2 reads FQNEAQ.

The material sequenced was peripheral blood. This clonotype was sampled from a man in his forties with primary liver carcinoma and hepatitis B virus infection. The chain recombines TRBV7-8 with TRBJ2-1; no definite D call. DNA for the CDR3: TGTGCCAGCAGCCCCCCCATCGACAATGAGCAGTTCTTC. Residues: CASSPPIDNEQFF.